A single T cell receptor beta chain is shown here with its context. Its antigen is not known. The data were taken from a study of T cell responses to AZD1222 COVID-19 vaccine. Study-level findings and limits: The study reported that nearly half of spike-specific TCRs target unmutated variant regions. The CD4 TCRs associated with vaccination extended across spike and predominated at 160-218 and 743-854. Elevations in Spike-specific TCR breadth and depth followed administration of two AZD1222 doses.

Analysis merged second doses at about 4 or about 12 weeks. Germline assignment: CDR1 SQVTM and CDR2 ANQGSEA. Deletions cut 3 bases from V and 3 bases from J, with 8 bases between. This CDR3 spans 12 amino acids. Sequencing used immunoSEQ multiplex PCR; TCRdb keeps in-frame clones, though not all of them. This table has 60,000 to 95,000 clones, around 87% appearing once. The source was peripheral blood, collected 28 days after the second AZD1222 dose. V is TRBV29-1 and J is TRBJ1-2; D is unresolved. The clonotype was recovered from an adult who received the AZD1222 COVID-19 vaccine. As DNA, the CDR3 is TGCAGCGTTGATCCGGGCGACTATGGCTACACCTTC. Protein: CSVDPGDYGYTF.